The T cell receptor (beta chain) described here comes from a study of shared clonotypes between healthy human individuals. Donors had no recently reported acute infections or vaccinations and were HIV-negative. The CDR3 runs 15 residues. Germline CDR1 SGHVS, CDR2 FQNEAQ. Trimming stripped 1 base from V and 1 base from J, with 8 bases between. Data came from immunoSEQ multiplex PCR; TCRdb stores just in-frame clones and leaves some out. This sample carries 700,000 or so clones, more than 70% of them seen once, and the ten largest clones take 1.8%. Comment on this clone: Its target is unknown.

The study's findings and limits: Researchers sampled only blood; tissue repertoires likely differ.

The genes are TRBV7-8 and TRBJ1-5; no reliable D call. This receptor was identified in a woman aged 30 to 39 in good health. Sequencing input: memory CD4+ T cells sorted from blood. Regarding subset: CD45RA-negative fraction. CDR3 residues: CASSLEGQSNQPQHF. For the CDR3, the DNA is TGTGCCAGCAGCTTAGAAGGGCAGAGCAATCAGCCCCAGCATTTT.